A selection of T cell receptor beta chains follows, all from one sample in a study of shared clonotypes between healthy human individuals. Produced via immunoSEQ multiplex PCR; TCRdb's table is partial and in-frame only. The data contain around 2.5 million clones, over 85% of them singletons. Specimen: naive CD4+ T cells from PBMCs. Receptors originate from a man aged 18 to 35 in good health. Some clones in this sample may be carry-over from other donors' samples. The CDR3 runs from the conserved cysteine through the conserved F or W. A D gene is named only where the DNA matches it firmly. A clone size is listed for some rows: how often the clone was seen (once, few, many), or a class if it is expanded.

TRBJ1-4 | TRBD1 | NA | TRBV18 | CASATGFSVKLFF | TGTGCCAGCGCGACAGGGTTCTCGGTAAAACTGTTTTTT
TRBJ1-3 | NA | NA | TRBV9 | CASSVAVEQPFGNTIYF | TGTGCCAGCAGCGTGGCAGTCGAACAACCCTTCGGAAACACCATATATTTT
TRBJ1-1 | NA | once | TRBV6-6 | CASSPRGNTEAFF | TGTGCCAGCAGCCCCAGGGGTAACACTGAAGCTTTCTTT
TRBJ2-7 | NA | once | TRBV2 | CASSEALRGRVEQYF | TGTGCCAGCAGTGAAGCGCTTCGGGGACGGGTCGAGCAGTACTTC
TRBJ2-1 | NA | once | TRBV18 | CASSPPLVEGEQFF | TGTGCCAGCTCACCACCGCTGGTCGAGGGGGAGCAGTTCTTC
TRBJ2-2 | TRBD1 | NA | TRBV5-1 | CASSPGQTSGELFF | TGCGCCAGCAGCCCGGGACAGACGTCCGGGGAGCTGTTTTTT
TRBJ2-4 | NA | NA | TRBV9 | CASSVEGGERTLEAKNIQYF | TGTGCCAGCAGCGTAGAGGGAGGAGAGAGGACCCTGGAGGCCAAAAACATTCAGTACTTC
TRBJ1-2 | NA | NA | TRBV15 | CATSRDTNYGYTF | TGTGCCACCAGCAGAGACACAAACTATGGCTACACCTTC
TRBJ2-7 | TRBD1 | NA | TRBV2 | CASKTGTGDYEQYF | TGTGCCAGCAAAACCGGGACAGGCGACTACGAGCAGTACTTC
TRBJ2-2 | NA | NA | TRBV5-1 | CASSAGPRVGPGELFF | TGCGCCAGCAGCGCCGGACCCCGGGTTGGGCCCGGGGAGCTGTTTTTT
TRBJ2-7 | NA | once | TRBV5-1 | CASSLGLGTEQYF | TGCGCCAGCAGCTTGGGGCTGGGGACCGAGCAGTACTTC
TRBJ1-6 | NA | NA | TRBV28 | CASSPIGTDDSPLHF | TGTGCCAGCAGTCCAATCGGGACGGACGATTCACCCCTCCACTTT
TRBJ2-1 | NA | NA | TRBV5-1 | CASSFLTGTSYNEQFF | TGCGCCAGCAGCTTCCTAACCGGTACCTCCTACAATGAGCAGTTCTTC
TRBJ1-4 | TRBD1 | NA | TRBV7-3 | CASSRDSGEKLFF | TGTGCCAGCAGCCGGGACAGTGGAGAAAAACTGTTTTTT
TRBJ1-1 | NA | NA | TRBV9 | CASSVEPGGNTEAFF | TGTGCCAGCAGCGTTGAACCGGGCGGAAACACTGAAGCTTTCTTT
TRBJ2-1 | TRBD1 | NA | TRBV5-1 | CASSSTPGTGENEQFF | TGCGCCAGCAGCTCTACTCCCGGGACAGGTGAGAATGAGCAGTTCTTC
TRBJ2-2 | NA | NA | TRBV5-1 | CASSLAHNTGELFF | TGCGCCAGCAGCTTGGCACACAACACCGGGGAGCTGTTTTTT
TRBJ1-2 | NA | NA | TRBV6-1 | CASSDDSVGNYGYTF | TGTGCCAGCAGTGACGACAGCGTCGGTAACTATGGCTACACCTTC